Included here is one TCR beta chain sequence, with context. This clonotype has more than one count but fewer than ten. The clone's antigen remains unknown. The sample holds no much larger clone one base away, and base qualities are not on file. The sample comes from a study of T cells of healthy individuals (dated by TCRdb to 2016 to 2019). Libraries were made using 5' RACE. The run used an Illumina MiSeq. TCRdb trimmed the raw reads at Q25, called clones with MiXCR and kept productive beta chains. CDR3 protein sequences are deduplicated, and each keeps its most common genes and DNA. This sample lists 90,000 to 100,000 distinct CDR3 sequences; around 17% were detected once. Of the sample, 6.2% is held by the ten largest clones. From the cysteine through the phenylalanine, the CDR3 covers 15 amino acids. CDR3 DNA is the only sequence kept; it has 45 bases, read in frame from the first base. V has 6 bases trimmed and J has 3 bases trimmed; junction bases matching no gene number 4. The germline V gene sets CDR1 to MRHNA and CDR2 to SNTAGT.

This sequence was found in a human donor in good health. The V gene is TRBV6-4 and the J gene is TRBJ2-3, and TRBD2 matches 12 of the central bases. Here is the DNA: TGTGCCAGCAGCGAGACTAGCGGGGGTACAGATACGCAGTATTTT. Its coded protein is CASSETSGGTDTQYF.